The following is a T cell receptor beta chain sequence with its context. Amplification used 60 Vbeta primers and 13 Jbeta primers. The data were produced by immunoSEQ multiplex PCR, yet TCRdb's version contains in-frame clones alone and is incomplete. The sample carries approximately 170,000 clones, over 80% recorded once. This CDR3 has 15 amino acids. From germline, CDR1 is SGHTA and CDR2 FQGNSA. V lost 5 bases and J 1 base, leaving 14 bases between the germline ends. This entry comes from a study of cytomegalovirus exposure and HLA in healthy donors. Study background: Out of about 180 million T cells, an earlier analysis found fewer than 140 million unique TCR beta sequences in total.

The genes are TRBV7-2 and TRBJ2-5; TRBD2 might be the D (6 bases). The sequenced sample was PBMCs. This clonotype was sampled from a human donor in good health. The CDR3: CASSPTSLAQETQYF. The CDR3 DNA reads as TGTGCCAGCAGCCCGACCTCACTAGCCCAAGAGACCCAGTACTTC.